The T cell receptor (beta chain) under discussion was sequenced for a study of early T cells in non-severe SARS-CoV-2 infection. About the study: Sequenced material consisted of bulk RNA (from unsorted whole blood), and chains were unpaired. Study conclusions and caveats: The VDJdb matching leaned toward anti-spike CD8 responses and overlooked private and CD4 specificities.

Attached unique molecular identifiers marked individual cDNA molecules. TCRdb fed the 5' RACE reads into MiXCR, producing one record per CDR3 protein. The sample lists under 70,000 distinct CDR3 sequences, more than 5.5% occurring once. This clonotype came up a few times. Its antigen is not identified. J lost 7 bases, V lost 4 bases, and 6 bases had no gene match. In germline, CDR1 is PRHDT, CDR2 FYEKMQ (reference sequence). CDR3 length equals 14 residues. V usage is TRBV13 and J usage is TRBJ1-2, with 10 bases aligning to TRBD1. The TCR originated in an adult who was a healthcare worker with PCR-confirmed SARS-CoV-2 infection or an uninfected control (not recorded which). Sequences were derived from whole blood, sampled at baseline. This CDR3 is CASSSTGGPPGYTF. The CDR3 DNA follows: TGTGCCAGCAGCTCGACAGGGGGCCCCCCTGGCTACACCTTC. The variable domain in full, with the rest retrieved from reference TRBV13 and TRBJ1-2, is AAGVIQSPRHLIKEKRETATLKCYPIPRHDTVYWYQQGPGQDPQFLISFYEKMQSDKGSIPDRFSAQQFSDYHSELNMSSLELGDSALYFCASSSTGGPPGYTFGSGTRLTVV.